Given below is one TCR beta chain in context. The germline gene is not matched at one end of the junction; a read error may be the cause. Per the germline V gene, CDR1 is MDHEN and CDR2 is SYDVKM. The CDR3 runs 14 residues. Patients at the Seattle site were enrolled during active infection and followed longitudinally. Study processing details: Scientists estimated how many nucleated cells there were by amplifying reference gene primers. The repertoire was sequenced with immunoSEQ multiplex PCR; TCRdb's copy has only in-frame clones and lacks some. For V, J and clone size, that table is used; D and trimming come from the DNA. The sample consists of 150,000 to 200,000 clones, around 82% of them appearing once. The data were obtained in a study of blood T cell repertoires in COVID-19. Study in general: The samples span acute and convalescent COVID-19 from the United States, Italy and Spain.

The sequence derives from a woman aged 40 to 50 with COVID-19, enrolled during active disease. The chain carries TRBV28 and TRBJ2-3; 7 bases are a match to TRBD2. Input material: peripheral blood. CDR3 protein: CVSSPGGSTDTQYF. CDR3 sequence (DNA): TGTGTCAGCTCCCCGGGGGGAAGCACAGATACGCAGTATTTT. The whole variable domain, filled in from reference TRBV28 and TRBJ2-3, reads DVKVTQSSRYLVKRTGEKVFLECVQDMDHENMFWYRQDPGLGLRLIYFSYDVKMKEKGDIPEGYSVSREKKERFSLILESASTNQTSMYLCVSSPGGSTDTQYFGPGTRLTVL.